This TCR beta chain was captured by sequencing in a study of cytomegalovirus exposure and HLA in healthy donors. This CDR3 has 16 residues. V was clipped by 3 bases and J by 3 bases, with 18 bases between them. Germline V gives CDR1 SGHRS, CDR2 YFSETQ. Primers: 60 Vbeta forward and 13 Jbeta reverse. Some clones are missing from TCRdb's copy, which holds only in-frame ones; the method was immunoSEQ multiplex PCR. The sample contains approximately 240,000 clones, around 80% of which appear only once. The chain couples TRBV5-1 to TRBJ1-1; D not resolved. The TCR comes from a woman aged 60-70 years in good health and CMV-seropositive. The sequencing sample was made of PBMCs. CDR3 sequence (DNA): TGCGCCAGCAGCTCTGTGGCCTTCGTCGGGGACACTGAAGCTTTCTTT. It specifies CASSSVAFVGDTEAFF.